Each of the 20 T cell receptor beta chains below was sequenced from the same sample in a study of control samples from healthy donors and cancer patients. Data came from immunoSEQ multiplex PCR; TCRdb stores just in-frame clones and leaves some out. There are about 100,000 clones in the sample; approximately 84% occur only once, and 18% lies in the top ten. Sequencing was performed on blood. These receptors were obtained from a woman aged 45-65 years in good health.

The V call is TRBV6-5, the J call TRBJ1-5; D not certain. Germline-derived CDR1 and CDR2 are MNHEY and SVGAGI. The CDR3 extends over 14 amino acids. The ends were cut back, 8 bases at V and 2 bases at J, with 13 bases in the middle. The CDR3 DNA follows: TGTGCCAGCTCGGAACGGTGGGGCAATCAGCCCCAGCATTTT. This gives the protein CASSERWGNQPQHF.

CDR3 nucleotide sequence: TGTGCCAGCAGCTTAATGACTAGCGGGACTCCGACGCAGTATTTT. Encoded protein: CASSLMTSGTPTQYF. The chain uses TRBV7-2 and TRBJ2-3; 11 bases are a match to TRBD2. Germline assignment: CDR1 SGHTA and CDR2 FQGNSA. After removal of 2 bases from V and 9 bases from J, the junction contained 7 bases not matched to a gene. The CDR3 loop spans 15 amino acids.

This CDR3 is CATQRAQTGNEQFF. CDR3 DNA: TGTGCCACCCAGCGGGCGCAAACGGGCAATGAGCAGTTCTTC. The chain combines TRBV24-1 with TRBJ2-1, with D possibly being TRBD2 (6 bases). Germline CDR1 is KGHDR and CDR2 is SFDVKD. This CDR3 has 14 residues. Trimming shortened V by 9 bases and J by 6 bases, and 17 bases separated the two germline ends.

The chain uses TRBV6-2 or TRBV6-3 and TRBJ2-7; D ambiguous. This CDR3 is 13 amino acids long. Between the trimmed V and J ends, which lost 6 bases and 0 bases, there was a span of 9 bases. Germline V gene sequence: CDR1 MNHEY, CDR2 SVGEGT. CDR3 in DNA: TGTGCCAGCAGCGCCGACACCTCCTACGAGCAGTACGTC. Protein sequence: CASSADTSYEQYV.

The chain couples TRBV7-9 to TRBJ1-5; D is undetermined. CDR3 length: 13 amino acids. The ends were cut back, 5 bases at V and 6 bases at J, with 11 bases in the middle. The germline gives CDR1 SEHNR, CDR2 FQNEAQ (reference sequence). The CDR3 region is CASSHEELQPQHF. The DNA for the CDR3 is TGTGCCAGCAGCCACGAAGAGCTTCAGCCCCAGCATTTT.

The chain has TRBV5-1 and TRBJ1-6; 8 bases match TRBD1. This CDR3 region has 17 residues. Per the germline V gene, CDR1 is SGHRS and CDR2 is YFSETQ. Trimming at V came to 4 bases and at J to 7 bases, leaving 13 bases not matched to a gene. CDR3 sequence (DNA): TGCGCCAGCAGCCTATCAACCCGACAGGGGAGGAATTCACCCCTCCACTTT. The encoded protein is CASSLSTRQGRNSPLHF.

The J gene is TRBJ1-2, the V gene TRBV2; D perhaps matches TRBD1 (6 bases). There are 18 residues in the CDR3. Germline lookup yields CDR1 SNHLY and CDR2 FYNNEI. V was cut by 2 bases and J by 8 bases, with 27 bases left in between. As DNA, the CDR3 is TGTGCCAGCAGTGAATTCTTACCACGGGGCAGGGGAGTTTCAGGCTACACCTTC. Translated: CASSEFLPRGRGVSGYTF.

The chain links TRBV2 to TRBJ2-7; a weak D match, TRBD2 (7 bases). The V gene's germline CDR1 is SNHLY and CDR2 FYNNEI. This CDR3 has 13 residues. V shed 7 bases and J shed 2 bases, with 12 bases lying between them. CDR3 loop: CASTGGQTYEQYF. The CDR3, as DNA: TGTGCCAGCACGGGGGGCCAGACCTACGAGCAGTACTTC.

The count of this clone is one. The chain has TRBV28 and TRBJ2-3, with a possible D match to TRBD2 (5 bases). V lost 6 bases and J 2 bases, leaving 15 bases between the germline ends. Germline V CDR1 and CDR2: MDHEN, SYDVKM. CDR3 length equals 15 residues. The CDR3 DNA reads TGTGCCAGCAGACCCAACACGGACTCCACAGATACGCAGTATTTT. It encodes CASRPNTDSTDTQYF.

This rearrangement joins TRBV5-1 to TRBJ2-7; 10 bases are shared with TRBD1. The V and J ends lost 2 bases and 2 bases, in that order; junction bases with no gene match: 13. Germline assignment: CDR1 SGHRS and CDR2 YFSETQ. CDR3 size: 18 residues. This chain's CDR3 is CASSLQRGTGDWAYEQYF. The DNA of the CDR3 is TGCGCCAGCAGCTTACAGAGAGGGACAGGGGATTGGGCCTACGAGCAGTACTTC. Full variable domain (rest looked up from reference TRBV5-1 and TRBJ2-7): KAGVTQTPRYLIKTRGQQVTLSCSPISGHRSVSWYQQTPGQGLQFLFEYFSETQRNKGNFPGRFSGRQFSNSRSEMNVSTLELGDSALYLCASSLQRGTGDWAYEQYFGPGTRLTVT.

The CDR3 sequence is CASSMLTNLAKNIQYF. DNA of the CDR3: TGTGCCAGTAGTATGCTCACAAATCTAGCCAAAAACATTCAGTACTTC. The genes are TRBV19 and TRBJ2-4; the D is unclear. The CDR3 has 16 residues. Per germline, CDR1 LNHDA and CDR2 SQIVND (reference sequence). The V end was cut by 3 bases, the J end by 0 bases, with 12 bases between.

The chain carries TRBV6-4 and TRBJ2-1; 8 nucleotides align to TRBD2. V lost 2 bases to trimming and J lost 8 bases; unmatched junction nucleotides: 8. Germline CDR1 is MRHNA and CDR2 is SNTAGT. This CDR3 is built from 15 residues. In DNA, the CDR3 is TGTGCCAGCAGTGACCAGGCGGGGGGAAGAGATGAGCAGTTCTTC. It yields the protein CASSDQAGGRDEQFF.

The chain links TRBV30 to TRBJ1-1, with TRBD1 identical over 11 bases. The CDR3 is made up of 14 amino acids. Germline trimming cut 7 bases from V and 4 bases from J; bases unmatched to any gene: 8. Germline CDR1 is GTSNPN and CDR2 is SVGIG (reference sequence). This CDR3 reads CASGTGGRGTEAFF. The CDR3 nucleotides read TGTGCCTCCGGGACAGGGGGTCGAGGCACTGAAGCTTTCTTT.

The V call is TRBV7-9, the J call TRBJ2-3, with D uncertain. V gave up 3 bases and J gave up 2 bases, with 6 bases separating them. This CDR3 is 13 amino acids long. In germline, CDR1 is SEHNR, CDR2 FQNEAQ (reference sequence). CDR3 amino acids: CASSFVPTDTQYF. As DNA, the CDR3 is TGTGCCAGCAGCTTCGTTCCCACAGATACGCAGTATTTT.

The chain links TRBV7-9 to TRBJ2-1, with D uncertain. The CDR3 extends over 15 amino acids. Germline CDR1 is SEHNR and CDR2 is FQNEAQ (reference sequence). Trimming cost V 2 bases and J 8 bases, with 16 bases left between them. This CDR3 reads CASSLIKQVRDEQFF. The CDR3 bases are TGTGCCAGCAGCTTAATAAAGCAGGTGCGTGATGAGCAGTTCTTC.

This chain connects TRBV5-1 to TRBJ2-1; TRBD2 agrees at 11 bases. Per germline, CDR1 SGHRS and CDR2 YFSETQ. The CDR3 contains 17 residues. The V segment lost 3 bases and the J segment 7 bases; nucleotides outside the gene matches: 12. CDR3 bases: TGCGCCAGCAGCTACGTGCCGGGACTAGCGGTGGTAAATGAGCAGTTCTTC. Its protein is CASSYVPGLAVVNEQFF. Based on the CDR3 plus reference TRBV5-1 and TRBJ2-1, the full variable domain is KAGVTQTPRYLIKTRGQQVTLSCSPISGHRSVSWYQQTPGQGLQFLFEYFSETQRNKGNFPGRFSGRQFSNSRSEMNVSTLELGDSALYLCASSYVPGLAVVNEQFFGPGTRLTVL.

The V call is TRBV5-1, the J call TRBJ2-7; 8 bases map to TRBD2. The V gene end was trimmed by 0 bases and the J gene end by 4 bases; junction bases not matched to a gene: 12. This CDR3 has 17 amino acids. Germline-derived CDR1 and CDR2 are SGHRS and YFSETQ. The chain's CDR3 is CASSLGEVGREEYEQYV. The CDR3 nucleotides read TGCGCCAGCAGCTTGGGTGAGGTAGGGCGGGAGGAATACGAGCAGTACGTC.

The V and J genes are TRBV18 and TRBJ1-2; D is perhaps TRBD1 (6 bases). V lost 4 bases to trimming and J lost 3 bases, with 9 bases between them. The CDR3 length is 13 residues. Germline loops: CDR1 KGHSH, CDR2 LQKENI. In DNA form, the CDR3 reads TGTGCCAGCTCACGGGACACCGACTATGGCTACACCTTC. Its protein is CASSRDTDYGYTF.

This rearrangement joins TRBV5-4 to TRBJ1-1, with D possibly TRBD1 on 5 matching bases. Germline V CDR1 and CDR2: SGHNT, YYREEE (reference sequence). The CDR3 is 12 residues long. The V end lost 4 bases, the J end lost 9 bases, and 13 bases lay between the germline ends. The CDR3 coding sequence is TGTGCCAGCAGCGATGACAGCTGGAAAGCTTTCTTT. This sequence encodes CASSDDSWKAFF. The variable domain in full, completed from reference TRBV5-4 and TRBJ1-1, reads ETGVTQSPTHLIKTRGQQVTLRCSSQSGHNTVSWYQQALGQGPQFIFQYYREEENGRGNFPPRFSGLQFPNYSSELNVNALELDDSALYLCASSDDSWKAFFGQGTRLTVV.

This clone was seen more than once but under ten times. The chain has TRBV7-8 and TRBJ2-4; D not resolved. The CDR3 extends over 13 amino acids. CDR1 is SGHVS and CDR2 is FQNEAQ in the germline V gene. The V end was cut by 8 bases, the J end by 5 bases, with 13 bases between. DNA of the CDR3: TGTGCCAGCGGTCCGAGATGGGAAAACATTCAGTACTTC. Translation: CASGPRWENIQYF.